This is a list of T cell receptor beta chains from one sample in a study of blood T cell repertoires in COVID-19. Assay: immunoSEQ multiplex PCR; the TCRdb copy retains only in-frame clones and omits some. The sample gives some 240,000 clones, more than 65% of which show up once; roughly 3.1% is in the top ten. Sequenced input: PBMCs or T cells enriched from blood (not recorded which). These TCRs come from a man aged 50 or older who had recovered from COVID-19. Both conserved end residues are part of each CDR3. D genes are given only for firm matches. Expanded clones get a size class; other rows say once, few or many, or leave the size out.

TRBV6-6	-	TRBJ2-3	-	TGTGCCAGCAGTTACCCAGGGAGGGATACGCAGTATTTT	CASSYPGRDTQYF
TRBV7-9	TRBD1	TRBJ1-5	-	TGTGCCAGCAGCGATACAGGGGGCTCCAATCAGCCCCAGCATTTT	CASSDTGGSNQPQHF
TRBV5-4	TRBD2	TRBJ2-5	-	TGTGCCAGCAGCTGGAGACTAGCGTCTTCACAAGAGACCCAGTACTTC	CASSWRLASSQETQYF
TRBV3-1/TRBV3-2	-	TRBJ1-1	-	TGTGCCAGCAAGTTGAACATGAACACTGAAGCTTTCTTT	CASKLNMNTEAFF
TRBV5-1	TRBD1	TRBJ2-7	-	TGCGCCAGCAGCTTGGAGGGGACAGCGCAGTACTTC	CASSLEGTAQYF
TRBV24-1	-	TRBJ2-1	-	TGTGCCACAGCGGGCCCTTCCTACAATGAGCAGTTCTTC	CATAGPSYNEQFF
TRBV6-5	-	TRBJ1-2	-	TGTGCCAGCAGTCAGAGGCAGGGCCATGGCTACACCTTC	CASSQRQGHGYTF
TRBV6-5	TRBD2	TRBJ2-5	-	TGTGCCAGCAGAACCGGGACTAGCTGGGAGGTGACCCAGTACTTC	CASRTGTSWEVTQYF
TRBV4-3	TRBD1	TRBJ2-2	-	TGCGCCAGCAGCCACAGACAGGGGGCGGACACCGGGGAGCTGTTTTTT	CASSHRQGADTGELFF
TRBV5-1	-	TRBJ2-3	-	TGCGCCAGCAGCGCGGGCTTCGGCCCAGATACGCAGTATTTT	CASSAGFGPDTQYF
TRBV29-1	TRBD1	TRBJ2-7	-	TGCAGCGGGGGACAGGAAGGGTACGAGCAGTACTTC	CSGGQEGYEQYF
TRBV4-1	-	TRBJ2-3	once	TGCGCCAGCAGCCAAGATCGATACGGGGGAGACACAGATACGCAGTATTTT	CASSQDRYGGDTDTQYF
TRBV5-6	-	TRBJ1-1	-	TGTGCCAGCAGCTTGGAAGACACCTTGAACACTGAAGCTTTCTTT	CASSLEDTLNTEAFF
TRBV6-2/TRBV6-3	TRBD1	TRBJ1-2	once	TGTGCCAGCAGTTACTCTACCGGACAGGGATACGACTATGGCTACACCTTC	CASSYSTGQGYDYGYTF
TRBV7-9	-	TRBJ1-6	-	TGTGCCAGCAGCCATGGACACACTAATTCACCCCTCCACTTT	CASSHGHTNSPLHF
TRBV5-6	-	TRBJ1-4	-	TGTGCCAGCAGCTTGTACCACTTAGGAAGGGGTGTAAATGAAAAACTGTTTTTT	CASSLYHLGRGVNEKLFF
TRBV10-3	-	TRBJ1-3	-	TGTGCCATCGGAAAGACATCGCCTGGGAACACCATATATTTT	CAIGKTSPGNTIYF
TRBV3-1/TRBV3-2	TRBD1	TRBJ1-5	-	TGTGCCAGCAGCCCAACAGGGGGCAGCAATCAGCCCCAGCATTTT	CASSPTGGSNQPQHF
TRBV6-5	-	TRBJ2-3	-	TGTGCCAGCAGTTACTCGACCGGCGGATTCACAGATACGCAGTATTTT	CASSYSTGGFTDTQYF
TRBV19	-	TRBJ1-2	-	TGTGCCAGTAGTATAGACAGGGCGGACTATGGCTACACCTTC	CASSIDRADYGYTF
TRBV5-1	TRBD1	TRBJ2-5	few	TGCGCCAGCAGCGCCTCAGGGGGCTTCGAGACCCAGTACTTC	CASSASGGFETQYF
TRBV10-2	-	TRBJ1-5	-	TGCGCCAGCACTCGGGGGGATCAGCCCCAGCATTTT	CASTRGDQPQHF
TRBV5-1	-	TRBJ1-4	-	TGCGCCAGCAGCAGCGGAACTGAAGGTGAAAAACTGTTTTTT	CASSSGTEGEKLFF
TRBV27	-	TRBJ2-1	-	TGTGCCAGCAGTCTCCGGGGATACCACCCCAGCTCCTACAATGAGCAGTTCTTC	CASSLRGYHPSSYNEQFF
TRBV3-1/TRBV3-2	TRBD2	TRBJ2-3	-	TGTGCCAGCAGCCAAACTAGCGGGGGGGGAAGCACAGATACGCAGTATTTT	CASSQTSGGGSTDTQYF
TRBV5-6	-	TRBJ1-1	-	TGTGCCAGCAGCTTGGCCGCCAGGGGTAAGGCTGAAGCTTTCTTT	CASSLAARGKAEAFF
TRBV5-1	-	TRBJ1-1	-	TGCGCCAGCCGAAATGGTCAGGGGATCGCTGAAGCTTTCTTT	CASRNGQGIAEAFF
TRBV5-4	-	TRBJ2-5	-	TGTGCCAGCAGGAAGGGGTACCAAGAGACCCAGTACTTC	CASRKGYQETQYF
TRBV11-2	TRBD1	TRBJ2-5	once	TGTGCCAGCAGCTGGGACAGGGGCGCCGAGGCCCAGTACTTC	CASSWDRGAEAQYF
TRBV19	TRBD2	TRBJ2-5	-	TGTGCCACGCGGGGCGGGGGGGCCGGTGGAGAGACCCAGTACTTC	CATRGGGAGGETQYF
TRBV15	-	TRBJ2-4	-	TGTGCCACCAGCAGAGATATAGGGTGGAGGGACATTCAGTACTTC	CATSRDIGWRDIQYF
TRBV3-1/TRBV3-2	TRBD2	TRBJ2-3	-	TGTGCCAGCAGCCAAGATCACGCTAGCGGGAGCGGCACAGATACGCAGTATTTT	CASSQDHASGSGTDTQYF
TRBV18	-	TRBJ1-5	-	TGTGCCAGCTCACCTACGACAACAGGGTCCAATCAGCCCCAGCATTTT	CASSPTTTGSNQPQHF
TRBV3-1/TRBV3-2	-	TRBJ1-2	-	TGTGCCAGCAGCCGCGGGTCCCGTAATGGCTACACCTTC	CASSRGSRNGYTF
TRBV5-4	-	TRBJ1-1	-	TGTGCCAGCAGCTTGGCGGGGGGCGCGGGAATGAACACTGAAGCTTTCTTT	CASSLAGGAGMNTEAFF
TRBV19	-	TRBJ2-2	-	TGTGCCAGTAGTATAGCCCTTGGAGGCACCGGGGAGCTGTTTTTT	CASSIALGGTGELFF
TRBV11-3	-	TRBJ1-1	-	TGTGCCAGCAGCTCGACACAGGTAAACACTGAAGCTTTTTTT	CASSSTQVNTEAFF
TRBV18	-	TRBJ1-1	-	TGTGCCAGCTCACCATGGCAGAACACTGAAGCTTTCTTT	CASSPWQNTEAFF
TRBV6-5	TRBD1	TRBJ1-1	-	TGTGCCATCCGGAGACAGGGGAGCCGGGAGGAAGCTTTCTTT	CAIRRQGSREEAFF
TRBV10-3	-	TRBJ1-1	-	TGTGCCATCAGTGAGTCTGGTGTGACTTACACTGAAGCTTTCTTT	CAISESGVTYTEAFF
TRBV6-5	TRBD1	TRBJ1-6	-	TGTGCCAGCAGTTCGATACAGGGGGCTAGGAATTCACCCCTCCACTTT	CASSSIQGARNSPLHF
TRBV28	TRBD1	TRBJ2-3	-	TGTGCCAGCAGGGACAGGGGGCGAGGTACGCAGTATTTT	CASRDRGRGTQYF
TRBV5-4	TRBD1	TRBJ1-1	-	TGTGCCAGCAGCACCGTACAGGGGTGGGGAACTGAAGCTTTCTTT	CASSTVQGWGTEAFF
TRBV9	TRBD1	TRBJ2-1	-	TGTGCCAGCAGCGGATCAGGGGGCCGTCGGAATGAGCAGTTCTTC	CASSGSGGRRNEQFF
TRBV19	TRBD1	TRBJ2-2	-	TGTGCCACCCAGCCGGGACAGGGGAACACCGGGGAGCTGTTTTTT	CATQPGQGNTGELFF
TRBV6-5	TRBD2	TRBJ2-1	-	TGTGCCAGCAGCCTGACTAGCGGGGGACGCGAGCAGTTCTTC	CASSLTSGGREQFF
TRBV20-1	TRBD1	TRBJ1-2	-	TGCAGTGCTAGTCCGGGACAGGGTCTCTCCGGCTACACCTTC	CSASPGQGLSGYTF
TRBV19	TRBD1	TRBJ1-5	once	TGTGCCAGTACCAAATTCGGGGACAGAAGTGGGCAGCCCCAGCATTTT	CASTKFGDRSGQPQHF
TRBV7-9	-	TRBJ2-7	-	TGTGCCAGCAGCTTATCAGGGGTTCCCTACGAGCAGTACTTC	CASSLSGVPYEQYF
TRBV5-8	TRBD1	TRBJ2-3	-	TGTGCCAGCAGCGCGGGACAGGGAGTAGCAGATACGCAGTATTTT	CASSAGQGVADTQYF
TRBV4-1	-	TRBJ2-7	-	TGCGCCAGCAGCCAAGTGCGAGGCTACGAGCAGTACTTC	CASSQVRGYEQYF
TRBV7-9	TRBD2	TRBJ2-7	-	TGTGCCAGCAGCTTTGGTGGTAGCGGGAGTCCCTACGAGCAGTACTTC	CASSFGGSGSPYEQYF